These 29 T cell receptor beta chains came from one sample sequenced in a study of tissue T cells after allogeneic stem cell transplantation. TCRdb's copy holds only in-frame clones and misses some; the assay was immunoSEQ multiplex PCR. The table shows about 10,000 clones, with about three fifths occurring only once. The specimen was tissue from the jejunum, collected at autopsy. These receptors were taken from a woman aged 18-55 years with breast cancer.

The CDR3: CASSPSTPRSGANVLTF. The DNA for the CDR3 is TGTGCCAGCAGCCCATCGACACCCCGATCTGGGGCCAACGTCCTGACTTTC. This chain joins TRBV12-1 and TRBJ2-6; the table gives TRBD1 as D, unverified against the DNA. TRBV12-1 is described as a pseudogene. There are 17 residues in the CDR3.

This chain joins TRBV19 and TRBJ2-1; D ambiguous. The CDR3 runs 13 residues. Germline V gives CDR1 LNHDA, CDR2 SQIVND (reference sequence). Trimming cost V 2 bases and J 5 bases, with 7 bases left between them. The CDR3 reads CASSITPHNEQFF. In DNA form, the CDR3 reads TGTGCCAGTAGTATAACCCCCCACAATGAGCAGTTCTTC. The variable domain in full, with the rest retrieved from reference TRBV19 and TRBJ2-1, is DGGITQSPKYLFRKEGQNVTLSCEQNLNHDAMYWYRQDPGQGLRLIYYSQIVNDFQKGDIAEGYSVSREKKESFPLTVTSAQKNPTAFYLCASSITPHNEQFFGPGTRLTVL.

The rearrangement uses TRBV6-2 or TRBV6-3 and TRBJ2-3; D uncertain. The CDR3 consists of 14 residues. From germline, CDR1 is MNHEY and CDR2 SVGEGT. V lost 3 bases and J lost 3, with 10 bases in between. CDR3 protein: CASSYLSVTDTQYF. In DNA, the CDR3 is TGTGCCAGCAGTTATTTATCTGTGACAGATACGCAGTATTTT.

The chain joins TRBV30 to TRBJ1-6; D is ambiguous. Germline V lookup: CDR1 GTSNPN, CDR2 SVGIG (reference sequence). The ends were cut back, 0 bases at V and 10 bases at J, with 13 bases in the middle. This CDR3 comprises 14 residues. The DNA of the CDR3 is TGTGCCTGGAGTGTACATGTGAAGGAATCACCCCTCCACTTT. Its protein is CAWSVHVKESPLHF.

The chain uses TRBV24-1 and TRBJ1-4; 9 bases map to TRBD1. The germline gives CDR1 KGHDR, CDR2 SFDVKD. The CDR3 consists of 18 residues. V dropped 12 bases and J dropped 7; count of bases not matched to a gene: 23. The CDR3 DNA sequence: TGTGCCGCACCGGGACAGGGCGTCGCATTTGAAGTTGGTGAAAAACTGTTTTTT. The encoded protein is CAAPGQGVAFEVGEKLFF.

This clone occurred a few times. The V and J genes are TRBV5-4 and TRBJ1-1; the D is unclear. Germline V CDR1 and CDR2: SGHNT, YYREEE (reference sequence). With 5 bases removed from V and 1 base from J, the gap between germline ends came to 9 bases. The CDR3 length is 13 residues. The CDR3 coding sequence is TGTGCCAGCAGGCCCACAGCGAACACTGAAGCTTTCTTT. The encoded protein is CASRPTANTEAFF.

This chain links TRBV6-5 with TRBJ1-6; the D is unclear. The CDR3 contains 11 residues. Trimming took 8 bases from V and 14 from J, leaving 13 bases between them. Germline CDR1 and CDR2: MNHEY and SVGAGI. CDR3 bases: TGTGCCAGCTCGGGAACCTTTGCCCTCCACTTT. Amino acids: CASSGTFALHF.

By sample share, this clone is medium-sized. V is TRBV6-5 and J is TRBJ1-1; D is undetermined. Trimming shortened V by 0 bases and J by 4 bases, and 12 bases separated the two germline ends. There are 15 residues in the CDR3. The germline CDR1 and CDR2 sequences are MNHEY and SVGAGI. This chain's CDR3 is CASSYSRAEGTEAFF. Here the CDR3 DNA reads TGTGCCAGCAGTTACTCGAGGGCAGAGGGCACTGAAGCTTTCTTT.

V gene TRBV18 combines with J gene TRBJ1-1; 8 bases are shared with TRBD1. The CDR3 is 13 amino acids. With 6 bases clipped from V and 4 bases from J, the junction kept 4 bases outside the gene matches. Germline V gene data show CDR1 as KGHSH and CDR2 as LQKENI. CDR3 nucleotide sequence: TGTGCCAGCTCCCAGGGGGCAGGCACTGAAGCTTTCTTT. It translates to CASSQGAGTEAFF.

The J gene is TRBJ2-7, the V gene TRBV19; 8 bases are shared with TRBD1. The V gene end was trimmed by 3 bases and the J gene end by 3 bases; junction bases not matched to a gene: 7. The CDR3 is 15 residues long. Germline lookup yields CDR1 LNHDA and CDR2 SQIVND (reference sequence). The CDR3 is CASSIGDRGYYEQYF. As DNA, the CDR3 is TGTGCCAGTAGTATTGGCGACAGGGGCTACTACGAGCAGTACTTC.

The chain couples TRBV29-1 to TRBJ1-2; 10 bases match TRBD1. Germline CDR1 is SQVTM and CDR2 is ANQGSEA. The CDR3 loop spans 16 amino acids. V lost 6 bases, J lost 6 bases, and 16 bases stayed unmatched. The CDR3 bases are TGCAGCGTGCTACGGGACAGGGGCTCTAAGTGGGATGGCTACACCTTC. This translates into CSVLRDRGSKWDGYTF.

Points on this clone: Other DNA sequences within the sample encode an identical CDR3. The chain joins TRBV6-2 or TRBV6-3 to TRBJ2-7; TRBD2 is a possible D gene (6 bases). The CDR3 spans 14 residues. Germline CDR1 is MNHEY and CDR2 is SVGEGT. Trimming pared 2 bases from V and 2 bases from J, leaving 10 bases between. The DNA of the CDR3 is TGTGCCAGCAGTTACGTTAGCGGTGCCTACGAGCAGTACTTC. Protein sequence: CASSYVSGAYEQYF.

Worth noting for this clone: Other nucleotide sequences from this sample produce the same CDR3. The gene calls are TRBV6-2 or TRBV6-3 and TRBJ2-7; D is undetermined. CDR3 size: 13 residues. V gave up 2 bases and J gave up 4 bases, with 9 bases separating them. CDR1 and CDR2 (germline): MNHEY, SVGEGT. For the CDR3, the DNA is TGTGCCAGCAGTTACGTCTCCGGATACGAGCAGTACTTC. This translates into CASSYVSGYEQYF.

The sample holds one count of this clone. This chain uses TRBV7-3 with TRBJ2-1; TRBD2 agrees at 8 bases. Germline CDR1 SGHTA, CDR2 FQGTGA. CDR3 size: 15 residues. The V segment lost 1 base and the J segment 6 bases; nucleotides outside the gene matches: 5. DNA for the CDR3: TGTGCCAGCAGCTTAAATAGCGGGGCGTTCAATGAGCAGTTCTTC. Translating it yields CASSLNSGAFNEQFF.

The genes are TRBV6-1 and TRBJ2-1, with D uncertain. V was clipped by 1 base and J by 5 bases, with 9 bases between them. Germline V gene data show CDR1 as MNHNS and CDR2 as SASEGT. The length of the CDR3 is 14 residues. The CDR3 is CASSEEGWDNEQFF. CDR3 in DNA: TGTGCCAGCAGTGAAGAGGGTTGGGACAATGAGCAGTTCTTC.

The rearrangement joins TRBV9 to TRBJ1-2; 7 bases line up with TRBD1. The V and J ends lost 0 bases and 8 bases, in that order; junction bases with no gene match: 7. The CDR3 is made up of 14 amino acids. CDR1 is SGDLS and CDR2 is YYNGEE in the germline V gene. The CDR3 loop reads CASSVAGQVDGYTF. The CDR3 DNA sequence: TGTGCCAGCAGCGTAGCAGGACAGGTAGACGGCTACACCTTC.

The rearrangement joins TRBV19 to TRBJ1-5; 7 positions agree with TRBD1. The CDR3 consists of 13 residues. Germline V CDR1 and CDR2: LNHDA, SQIVND (reference sequence). J gave up 5 bases and V 7 bases, and 5 bases lay outside the gene matches. CDR3 nucleotides: TGTGCCAGTACGGACAGGAGAGATCAGCCCCAGCATTTT. This codes for CASTDRRDQPQHF.

V usage is TRBV11-3 and J usage is TRBJ1-5; D is undetermined. Germline lookup yields CDR1 SGHNT and CDR2 YENEEA. The V and J ends lost 0 bases and 6 bases respectively, with 15 bases between them. The CDR3 consists of 16 residues. CDR3 amino acids: CASSLETLVEVQPQHF. CDR3 bases: TGTGCCAGCAGCTTAGAGACCCTGGTCGAGGTTCAGCCCCAGCATTTT.

The genes are TRBV18 and TRBJ2-5; weak D call: TRBD1 (5 bases). Germline V gives CDR1 KGHSH, CDR2 LQKENI. The CDR3 has 16 amino acids. Trimming took off 5 bases at V and 7 bases at J, with 23 bases between the two ends. CDR3 DNA: TGTGCCAGCTCAAAGTCCCTGGACACTCAGGGTGGGACCCAGTACTTC. It yields the protein CASSKSLDTQGGTQYF.

This clone is medium-sized within its sample. At the DNA level, this CDR3 is encoded by other sequences in the same sample as well. The genes are TRBV6-6 and TRBJ2-7, with unresolved D. CDR3 length: 14 residues. Per germline, CDR1 MNHNY and CDR2 SVGAGI (reference sequence). Between the trimmed V and J ends, which lost 2 bases and 1 base, there was a span of 9 bases. Here the CDR3 reads CASSYVGGSYEQYF. Here the CDR3 DNA reads TGTGCCAGCAGTTACGTCGGCGGATCCTACGAGCAGTACTTC.

This sequence joins TRBV7-2 and TRBJ1-4, with D perhaps TRBD1 (5 bases). Trimming cost V 2 bases and J 8 bases, with 12 bases left between them. The CDR3 is 14 amino acids. Germline-derived CDR1 and CDR2 are SGHTA and FQGNSA. The CDR3 nucleotides read TGTGCCAGCAGCTTATCACAGGATGGAGAAAAACTGTTTTTT. It codes for CASSLSQDGEKLFF.

The genes are TRBV4-2 and TRBJ2-1; D unclear. V lost 1 base and J 3 bases, leaving 16 bases between the germline ends. Germline assignment: CDR1 LGHNA and CDR2 YNFKEQ. This CDR3 is built from 17 residues. CDR3 bases: TGTGCCAGCAGCCAAGTTTTGAATAGAGCTTACTACAATGAGCAGTTCTTC. Translated, it gives CASSQVLNRAYYNEQFF.

The chain employs TRBV19 and TRBJ1-6; 9 bases match TRBD1. V shed 5 bases and J 5 bases; nucleotides not matched to a gene: 7. The V gene's germline CDR1 is LNHDA and CDR2 SQIVND (reference sequence). The CDR3 spans 16 residues. The CDR3 nucleotides are TGTGCCAGTAGTCTCACCCGGACAGGGGATAATTCACCCCTCCACTTT. It is translated as CASSLTRTGDNSPLHF.

The V and J genes are TRBV7-8 and TRBJ2-7; D might be TRBD2 (6 bases). The V and J ends lost 0 bases and 2 bases respectively, with 14 bases between them. CDR3 size: 16 residues. CDR1 SGHVS and CDR2 FQNEAQ come from the germline V gene. The CDR3 DNA is TGTGCCAGCAGCTTAGCCGCTCGGGGGTTTGCCTACGAGCAGTACTTC. The encoded protein is CASSLAARGFAYEQYF.

This chain connects TRBV9 to TRBJ2-3, with TRBD2 matching 7 bases. The V and J ends lost 2 bases and 4 bases, in that order; junction bases with no gene match: 1. Germline V gene data show CDR1 as SGDLS and CDR2 as YYNGEE. This CDR3 has 13 amino acids. DNA of the CDR3: TGTGCCAGCAGCGTCGCGGGGGCAGATACGCAGTATTTT. This gives the protein CASSVAGADTQYF.

This chain joins TRBV6-5 and TRBJ1-2, with D perhaps TRBD1 (5 bases). Per germline, CDR1 MNHEY and CDR2 SVGAGI. Deletions cut 6 bases from V and 5 bases from J, with 19 bases between. This CDR3 spans 15 amino acids. The DNA of the CDR3 is TGTGCCAGCAGAACCCTTACCCGGGGGGGGTATGGCTACACCTTC. Encoded protein: CASRTLTRGGYGYTF.

This clone was seen only a few times. The V and J genes are TRBV27 and TRBJ1-5; D is possibly TRBD1 (5 bases). Trimming took off 6 bases at V and 4 bases at J, with 19 bases between the two ends. Germline-derived CDR1 and CDR2 are MNHEY and SMNVEV (reference sequence). CDR3 length: 16 amino acids. The CDR3: CASRGGGSNKNQPQHF. CDR3 in DNA: TGTGCCAGCAGGGGTGGGGGATCAAACAAGAATCAGCCCCAGCATTTT.

The rearrangement uses TRBV11-1 and TRBJ2-4; D possibly corresponds to TRBD2 (6 bases). The CDR3 contains 13 residues. Germline CDR1 is SGHAT and CDR2 is FQDESV (reference sequence). V gave up 5 bases and J gave up 7 bases, with 12 bases separating them. CDR3 DNA: TGTGCCAGCAGCACGGGACTCCGTAACATTCAGTACTTC. This gives the protein CASSTGLRNIQYF.

This clone was counted once. The chain uses TRBV19 and TRBJ2-6, with 7 positions matching TRBD2. Germline trimming cut 6 bases from V and 4 bases from J; bases unmatched to any gene: 15. The V gene's germline CDR1 is LNHDA and CDR2 SQIVND (reference sequence). CDR3 length equals 18 residues. The CDR3 loop is CASSNERGALSGANVLTF. The CDR3 bases are TGTGCCAGTAGCAACGAGCGGGGCGCGTTATCCGGGGCCAACGTCCTGACTTTC. Variable domain in full (rest from reference TRBV19 and TRBJ2-6): DGGITQSPKYLFRKEGQNVTLSCEQNLNHDAMYWYRQDPGQGLRLIYYSQIVNDFQKGDIAEGYSVSREKKESFPLTVTSAQKNPTAFYLCASSNERGALSGANVLTFGAGSRLTVL.